The T cell receptor (beta chain) under discussion was sequenced for a study of glioma-infiltrating T cells after dendritic cell vaccination. Study at large: Autologous tumor lysate was loaded overnight onto monocyte-derived dendritic cells grown seven to eight days with IL-4 and GM-CSF. Dendritic cell vaccine was injected intradermally three times, biweekly.

The V gene's germline CDR1 is SGHRS and CDR2 YFSETQ. V lost 3 bases, J lost 1 base, and 2 bases stayed unmatched. This CDR3 region has 15 residues. Comment on this clone: Its antigen is undetermined.

Sequencing was performed with immunoSEQ multiplex PCR; in TCRdb, only in-frame clones are kept and a portion is missing. This sample has 72,000 or so clones, with roughly 91% found just once. Study-level results: TCR clonality showed no direct relationship with survival.

Time point noted: after dendritic cell vaccination, including at tumor progression/relapse. The specimen was blood, collected after dendritic cell vaccination. The J gene is TRBJ2-1, the V gene TRBV5-1; TRBD1 matches 9 bases. This TCR was sampled from a human donor with glioblastoma. The CDR3 reads CASSWTGVSYNEQFF. The CDR3 bases are TGCGCCAGCAGCTGGACAGGGGTGTCCTACAATGAGCAGTTCTTC. The full variable domain, in which reference TRBV5-1 and TRBJ2-1 provide the parts outside the CDR3, is KAGVTQTPRYLIKTRGQQVTLSCSPISGHRSVSWYQQTPGQGLQFLFEYFSETQRNKGNFPGRFSGRQFSNSRSEMNVSTLELGDSALYLCASSWTGVSYNEQFFGPGTRLTVL.